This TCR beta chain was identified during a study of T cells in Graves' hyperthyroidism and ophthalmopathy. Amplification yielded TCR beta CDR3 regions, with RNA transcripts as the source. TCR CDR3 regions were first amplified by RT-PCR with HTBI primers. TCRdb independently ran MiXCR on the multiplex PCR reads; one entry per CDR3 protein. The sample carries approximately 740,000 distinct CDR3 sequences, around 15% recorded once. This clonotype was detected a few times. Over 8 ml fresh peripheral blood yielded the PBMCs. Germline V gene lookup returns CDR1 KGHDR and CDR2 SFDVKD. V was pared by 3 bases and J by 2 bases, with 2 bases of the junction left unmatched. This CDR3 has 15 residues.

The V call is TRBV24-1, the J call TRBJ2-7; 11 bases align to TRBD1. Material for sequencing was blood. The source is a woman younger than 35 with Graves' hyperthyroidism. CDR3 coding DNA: TGTGCCACCAGTGATGGGACAGGGGGTACCTACGAGCAGTACTTC. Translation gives CATSDGTGGTYEQYF.